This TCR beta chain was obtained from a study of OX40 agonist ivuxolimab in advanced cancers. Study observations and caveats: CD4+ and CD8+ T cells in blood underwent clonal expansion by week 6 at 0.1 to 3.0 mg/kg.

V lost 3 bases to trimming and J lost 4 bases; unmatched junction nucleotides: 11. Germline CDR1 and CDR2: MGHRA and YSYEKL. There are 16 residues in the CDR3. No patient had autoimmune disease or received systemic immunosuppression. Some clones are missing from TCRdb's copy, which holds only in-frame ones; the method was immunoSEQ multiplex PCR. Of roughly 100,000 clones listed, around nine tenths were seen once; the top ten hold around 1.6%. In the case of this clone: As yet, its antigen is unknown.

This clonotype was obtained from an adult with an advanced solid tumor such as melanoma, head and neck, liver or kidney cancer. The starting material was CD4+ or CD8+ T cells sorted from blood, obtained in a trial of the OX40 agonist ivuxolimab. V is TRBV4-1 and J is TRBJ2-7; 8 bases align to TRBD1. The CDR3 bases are TGCGCCAGCAGCCAGTTTTATGGGACAGGCGGGTACGAGCAGTACTTC. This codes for CASSQFYGTGGYEQYF.